The 11 T cell receptor beta chains below were found in one sample sequenced in a study of glioma-infiltrating T cells. Amplification of TCR alpha and beta CDR3 regions from RNA used iRepertoire nested multiplex PCR. One entry per CDR3 protein results from TCRdb running MiXCR on the multiplex PCR reads. The sample includes 100,000 to 150,000 distinct CDR3 sequences, approximately 23% of them seen just once. The material sequenced was glioma tissue, nonneoplastic brain tissue, or PBMCs (not recorded which). Receptors originate from a human donor with low-grade glioma or glioblastoma, undergoing nonglioma brain surgery, or in good health (not recorded which).

Many counts were recorded for this clonotype. The rearrangement uses TRBV2 and TRBJ2-7; 9 bases fit TRBD2. The CDR3 length is 14 residues. V lost 2 bases, J lost 4 bases, and 3 bases stayed unmatched. Germline lookup yields CDR1 SNHLY and CDR2 FYNNEI. The CDR3 DNA reads as TGTGCCAGCAGTGAACTAGCGGGATGGTACGAGCAGTACTTC. Residues: CASSELAGWYEQYF.

In this sample, this clonotype turned up many times. This chain links TRBV6-1 with TRBJ2-5, with 10 bases that match TRBD2. The V gene end was trimmed by 5 bases and the J gene end by 2 bases; junction bases not matched to a gene: 8. CDR3 length equals 16 residues. Germline CDR1 and CDR2: MNHNS and SASEGT. The CDR3 coding sequence is TGTGCCAGCAGTTATCGGACTAGCGGAACACAAGAGACCCAGTACTTC. Its translation is CASSYRTSGTQETQYF.

This clonotype appeared a single time. Relative to the germline gene, one junction end is altered; a read error may explain this. The chain has TRBV5-4 and TRBJ2-3; D uncertain. Germline V lookup: CDR1 SGHNT, CDR2 YYREEE (reference sequence). The CDR3 is 14 residues long. CDR3 DNA: TGTGCCAGCAGCTTGAGAGGACCCACAGATACGAAGTATTTT. It specifies CASSLRGPTDTKYF.

This clonotype was recorded at least ten times. The chain is built from TRBV24-1 and TRBJ2-7; no definite D call. Germline V gives CDR1 KGHDR, CDR2 SFDVKD. Trimming removed 4 bases from V and 4 bases from J, with 7 bases in between. This CDR3 has 12 amino acids. Here the CDR3 DNA reads TGTGCCACCAGTGACGCGCAATACGAGCAGTACTTC. Residues: CATSDAQYEQYF.

Regarding this clonotype: A read error is possible here, since a much larger clone lies one base away. J is TRBJ2-3 and V is TRBV20-1, with D possibly matching TRBD2 (6 bases). Trimming stripped 1 base from V and 4 bases from J, with 18 bases between. From germline, CDR1 is DFQATT and CDR2 SNEGSKA (reference sequence). This CDR3 has 16 residues. The CDR3 bases are TGCAGTGCTAGAGCCTCTCGTGCGGGATGGTCAGATACGCAGTATTTT. The encoded protein is CSARASRAGWSDTQYF.

This clonotype showed up just a few times. This chain joins TRBV19 and TRBJ2-5; D may be TRBD1 (8 bases). This CDR3 comprises 15 residues. The germline V gene encodes CDR1 LNHDA and CDR2 SQIVND (reference sequence). V dropped 6 bases and J dropped 5 bases, with 19 bases sitting between them. This chain's CDR3 is CASRPTQGEGETQYF. CDR3 bases: TGTGCCAGTAGACCGACACAGGGGGAGGGTGAGACCCAGTACTTC.

The chain combines TRBV6-2 or TRBV6-3 with TRBJ2-1, with D unclear. This CDR3 comprises 19 residues. Per the germline V gene, CDR1 is MNHEY and CDR2 is SVGEGT. V shed 5 bases and J shed 3 bases, with 26 bases lying between them. The CDR3 DNA sequence: TGTGCCAGCAGTGGAGAGCTAATTGTAGCTGTGACGGTCTACAATGAGCAGTTCTTC. Translation: CASSGELIVAVTVYNEQFF.

This clonotype was observed at least ten times. The CDR3 DNA reads as TGCGCCAGCAGCCAGGGCACCTACAATGATGGGCAGTTCTTC. This encodes CASSQGTYNDGQFF. The J gene is TRBJ2-1, the V gene TRBV4-3; D unresolved. The germline V and J ends were trimmed by 3 bases and 12 bases, with 18 bases remaining between them. This CDR3 contains 14 residues. Germline V gene data show CDR1 as LGHNA and CDR2 as YSLEER.

In regard to this clonotype: This may arise from a read error, as a much more abundant clone is one base away. CDR3 sequence (DNA): TGCAGCCCATCCGAGACTCCGGGACCAGCCGAGCAGTTCTTC. As protein: CSPSETPGPAEQFF. This chain uses TRBV20-1 with TRBJ2-1, with D perhaps given as TRBD1 or TRBD2 (5 bases each). The CDR3 contains 14 residues. CDR1 and CDR2 (germline): DFQATT, SNEGSKA (reference sequence).

Ten or more counts support this clonotype. This CDR3 reads CATYKQGTTGELFF. As DNA, the CDR3 is TGTGCCACCTATAAGCAGGGGACTACCGGGGAGCTGTTTTTT. The J gene is TRBJ2-2, the V gene TRBV6-1; D is possibly TRBD1 or TRBD2 (6 bases each). CDR1 is MNHNS and CDR2 is SASEGT in the germline V gene. With 10 bases removed from V and 5 bases from J, the gap between germline ends came to 17 bases. This CDR3 is 14 amino acids long.

This clonotype showed up just a few times. A much larger clone lies a single base off, so this may be a read error. The chain carries TRBV15 and TRBJ1-4; weak D call: TRBD1 (5 bases). The CDR3 spans 16 residues. With 8 bases removed from V and 0 bases from J, the gap between germline ends came to 16 bases. Germline values: CDR1 LNHNV, CDR2 YYDKDF (reference sequence). The CDR3 loop is CATGGVGRATNEKLFF. Written as DNA, the CDR3 is TGTGCCACCGGCGGAGTGGGCAGGGCAACTAATGAAAAACTGTTTTTT.